This T cell receptor (beta chain) came from a study of blood T cell repertoires in COVID-19. Study in general: Spain, Italy and the United States supplied samples that represented acute and convalescent COVID-19. The cDNA or gDNA used as material had been derived from T cells, B-cell-depleted T cells, or PBMCs.

CDR1 is SGHAT, CDR2 FQNNGV, per germline. The CDR3 length is 14 residues. The V end lost 1 base, the J end lost 1 base, and 8 bases lay between the germline ends. Note on this clone: Other DNA sequences of this sample code for an identical CDR3.

Under the authors' procedure: Amplification with reference gene primers provided the estimates of nucleated cell counts. TCRdb's copy holds only in-frame clones and misses some; the assay was immunoSEQ multiplex PCR. V and J calls plus clone size are reproduced from that table; the DNA served to infer D and trimming. The table includes just over 75,000 clones, around nine tenths detected once. Sample: peripheral blood. This TCR derives from a woman aged 80 or over with active or convalescent COVID-19. V gene TRBV11-2 combines with J gene TRBJ2-7; a possible D gene is TRBD1 (6 bases). CDR3 in amino acids: CASSLGTGSYEQYF. The CDR3 nucleotides are TGTGCCAGCAGCTTAGGAACAGGGTCCTACGAGCAGTACTTC.